This section outlines one T cell receptor (beta chain) sequence together with its context. The antigen remains undetermined. The sample originates from a study of CD8 T cells in ankylosing spondylitis. V was pared by 1 base and J by 3 bases, with 9 bases between. The CDR3 spans 15 residues. CDR1 KGHDR and CDR2 SFDVKD come from the germline V gene. TCRdb reprocessed the 5' RACE reads via MiXCR and lists one record per CDR3 protein. The repertoire holds over 700,000 distinct CDR3 sequences, with around 20% as singletons. Study conclusions and caveats: The study identified a TCR beta motif of several highly homologous variants that appeared characteristic of ankylosing spondylitis blood. Disease-linked clones proved CD8+ and comparatively uncommon in peripheral blood.

Sequenced material: blood, either unsorted or a sorted T cell fraction (not recorded which). This TCR was sampled from a male donor with ankylosing spondylitis. The chain uses TRBV24-1 and TRBJ2-1; D gene ambiguous. Here the CDR3 reads CATSDFGPNYNEQFF. The DNA for the CDR3 is TGTGCCACCAGTGATTTTGGACCCAACTACAATGAGCAGTTCTTC.